The TCR beta chain under discussion was sequenced for a study of shared clonotypes between healthy human individuals. General observations from the study: At large depth, rarefaction still showed sorted-subset sequencing to be incomplete.

About this clone: Antigen: not known.

The germline V and J ends were trimmed by 3 bases and 5 bases, with 13 bases remaining between them. Germline lookup yields CDR1 SGHVS and CDR2 FQNEAQ. The CDR3 totals 14 residues. Naive CD8 cells comprised CD45RO-negative, CCR7-positively selected cells, excluding terminally differentiated effector memory CD45RA+ cells. Every donor, a Caucasian adult, lived in Nashville, Tennessee. The assay was immunoSEQ multiplex PCR, and TCRdb's table has in-frame clones only and misses some. The sample includes around 1.9 million clones, roughly 91% of them seen just once. This chain connects TRBV7-8 to TRBJ1-1; D gene unclear. Sequences were obtained from naive CD8+ T cells from PBMCs. This clonotype was sampled from a man younger than 30 in good health. Some clones in this sample may be carry-over from other donors' samples. The CDR3 region is CASSLGLSRTEAFF. In nucleotides, the CDR3 is TGTGCCAGCAGCTTGGGCCTCAGCCGGACTGAAGCTTTCTTT.